The next 32 T cell receptor beta chains were all read from a single sample in a study of T cells in Graves' hyperthyroidism and ophthalmopathy. Authors of the study amplified TCR beta CDR3 regions from RNA transcripts. The study used the HTBI primer set for a first-round RT-PCR of the TCR CDR3. TCRdb used MiXCR to reprocess the multiplex PCR reads, holding one entry per CDR3 protein. The table lists about 720,000 distinct CDR3 sequences, roughly a sixth of them singletons. Sequencing used blood. All receptors come from a woman between 45 and 60 years old with Graves' hyperthyroidism that later progressed to Graves' ophthalmopathy.

V usage is TRBV2 and J usage is TRBJ1-3; 11 bases align to TRBD1. The germline gives CDR1 SNHLY, CDR2 FYNNEI. Trimming at V came to 6 bases and at J to 3 bases, leaving 7 bases not matched to a gene. The CDR3 covers 16 residues. This CDR3 reads CASRAGTGGYGNTIYF. CDR3 DNA sequence: TGTGCCAGCAGGGCCGGGACAGGGGGGTATGGAAACACCATATATTTT.

A few counts support this clonotype. The chain links TRBV20-1 to TRBJ2-2; D is possibly TRBD1 (6 bases). V dropped 0 bases and J dropped 7 bases, with 15 bases sitting between them. Germline loops: CDR1 DFQATT, CDR2 SNEGSKA (reference sequence). CDR3 size: 15 residues. Here the CDR3 DNA reads TGCAGTGCTAGAGATTACAGGGAGAAGAACGGGGAGCTGTTTTTT. Translating gives CSARDYREKNGELFF.

The chain has TRBV9 and TRBJ2-1; perhaps D is TRBD1 or TRBD2 (6 bases each). The CDR3 runs to 13 residues. Trimming took 6 bases from V and 6 from J, leaving 13 bases between them. The germline gives CDR1 SGDLS, CDR2 YYNGEE. The CDR3 sequence: CASNRGGGNEQFF. The CDR3 DNA sequence: TGTGCCAGCAACCGTGGAGGGGGCAATGAGCAGTTCTTC.

This clonotype has just one count. A much larger clone differs from this one at a single base, so this may be a read error. The chain carries TRBV20-1 and TRBJ1-2; D is ambiguous. The CDR3 length is 13 residues. Germline assignment: CDR1 DFQATT and CDR2 SNEGSKA (reference sequence). The CDR3 loop is CSARAPSNHGYTF. DNA of the CDR3: TGCAGTGCTAGAGCCCCCTCTAACCATGGCTACACCTTC.

This chain connects TRBV7-3 to TRBJ1-1; no clear D. Between the trimmed V and J ends, which lost 0 bases and 5 bases, there was a span of 10 bases. Germline CDR1 reads SGHTA; CDR2 reads FQGTGA. The CDR3 totals 14 residues. CDR3 bases: TGTGCCAGCAGCTTAACGTCGGGAGAAACTGAAGCTTTCTTT. Translating gives CASSLTSGETEAFF.

This clonotype was seen only a few times. This chain connects TRBV20-1 to TRBJ1-2, with TRBD1 as a possible D gene (5 bases). Germline loops: CDR1 DFQATT, CDR2 SNEGSKA (reference sequence). This CDR3 has 14 residues. V shed 6 bases and J shed 7 bases, with 21 bases lying between them. CDR3 sequence reads: CSATEGRIRRGYTF. CDR3 coding DNA: TGCAGTGCGACCGAGGGGCGAATTCGCCGTGGCTACACCTTC.

CDR3 sequence: CASSPNGGNTEAFF. In nucleotides, the CDR3 is TGCGCCAGCAGCCCAAACGGGGGGAACACTGAAGCTTTCTTT. The rearrangement joins TRBV5-1 to TRBJ1-1; a weak D match, TRBD1 (5 bases). CDR1 is SGHRS and CDR2 is YFSETQ in the germline V gene. The length of the CDR3 is 14 residues. The V end lost 4 bases, the J end lost 1 base, and 11 bases lay between the germline ends.

The CDR3 spells CSANRGAEDTQYF. The DNA of the CDR3 is TGCAGTGCTAACCGGGGGGCAGAGGATACGCAGTATTTT. The V gene is TRBV20-1, the J gene TRBJ2-3; D may be TRBD2 (7 bases). The V end was cut by 4 bases, the J end by 6 bases, with 14 bases between. Germline V CDR1 and CDR2: DFQATT, SNEGSKA (reference sequence). CDR3 length equals 13 residues.

On this clonotype: The junction and the germline gene differ at one end; a read error may be behind it. J is TRBJ2-1 and V is TRBV12-3 or TRBV12-4; 8 bases match TRBD2. The CDR3 totals 15 residues. The CDR3 coding sequence is TGTGCCAGCAGTTTACGGGGGGGACGGGGCAATGAGCAGCTCTTC. Protein product: CASSLRGGRGNEQLF.

A few counts support this clonotype. The genes are TRBV6-5 and TRBJ1-2; D gene ambiguous. Germline V lookup: CDR1 MNHEY, CDR2 SVGAGI. This CDR3 contains 14 residues. V dropped 0 bases and J dropped 8 bases, with 13 bases sitting between them. For the CDR3, the DNA is TGTGCCAGCAGTTACTCGAGGCAGCTGAACGGCTACACCTTC. Its translation: CASSYSRQLNGYTF.

This clonotype was seen ten or more times. The CDR3 here is CASTLGGGADTQYF. CDR3 in DNA: TGTGCCAGCACCCTAGGGGGGGGTGCAGATACGCAGTATTTT. This sequence joins TRBV11-2 and TRBJ2-3; D is possibly TRBD2 (7 bases). CDR1 and CDR2 (germline): SGHAT, FQNNGV. The CDR3 runs 14 residues. The ends were cut back, 7 bases at V and 4 bases at J, with 15 bases in the middle.

A note on this clonotype: This could be a read error, since a much larger clone is one nucleotide away. This CDR3 fails to terminate in the conserved phenylalanine or tryptophan, so it likely reflects a read error. V gene TRBV11-2 combines with J gene TRBJ1-3; D remains ambiguous. The CDR3 extends over 14 amino acids. Trimming pared 3 bases from V and 2 bases from J, leaving 8 bases between. CDR1 and CDR2 from the germline V gene are SGHAT and FQNNGV. CDR3 nucleotides: TGTGCCAGCAGCTTGGGCAGAACTGGAAACACCATATATTCT. Translation: CASSLGRTGNTIYS.

This clonotype came up many times. The chain recombines TRBV18 with TRBJ1-1, with D uncertain. This CDR3 has 15 residues. Germline lookup yields CDR1 KGHSH and CDR2 LQKENI. V was trimmed by 1 base and J by 0 bases, leaving 9 bases between them. The CDR3 loop reads CASSPRTEMNTEAFF. The CDR3 region has the DNA TGTGCCAGCTCACCACGGACGGAGATGAACACTGAAGCTTTCTTT.

The chain couples TRBV6-1 to TRBJ1-5; D is unclear. The CDR3 loop spans 13 amino acids. The germline CDR1 and CDR2 sequences are MNHNS and SASEGT. Trimming shortened V by 5 bases and J by 2 bases, and 7 bases separated the two germline ends. As DNA, the CDR3 is TGTGCCAGCAGTTATGTGGGCAATCAGCCCCAGCATTTT. Its translation: CASSYVGNQPQHF.

The V call is TRBV18, the J call TRBJ1-4; D ambiguous. Germline V CDR1 and CDR2: KGHSH, LQKENI. V shed 8 bases and J shed 0 bases, with 13 bases lying between them. CDR3 size: 15 residues. CDR3: CASRGQVATNEKLFF. The CDR3, as DNA: TGTGCCAGCCGAGGTCAGGTTGCAACTAATGAAAAACTGTTTTTT.

The chain carries TRBV5-6 and TRBJ1-5, with D perhaps matching TRBD1 (5 bases). This CDR3 has 13 residues. Germline CDR1 and CDR2: SGHDT and YYEEEE. The V end lost 7 bases, the J end lost 9 bases, and 17 bases lay between the germline ends. This CDR3 is CASGKTALGPQHF. The DNA for the CDR3 is TGTGCCAGCGGAAAGACAGCCTTAGGGCCCCAGCATTTT.

The chain carries TRBV5-1 and TRBJ1-5, with 10 bases aligning to TRBD1. Germline assignment: CDR1 SGHRS and CDR2 YFSETQ. The CDR3 loop spans 15 amino acids. The trim removed 4 bases at V and 5 bases at J, leaving 6 bases unmatched. The CDR3 region is CASSSGTGDYQPQHF. CDR3 nucleotides: TGCGCCAGCAGCAGCGGGACAGGGGATTATCAGCCCCAGCATTTT.

The chain employs TRBV9 and TRBJ2-3; the D call may be TRBD1 or TRBD2 (6 bases each). CDR1 is SGDLS and CDR2 is YYNGEE in the germline V gene. The CDR3 has 13 residues. V lost 4 bases to trimming and J lost 6 bases, with 12 bases between them. CDR3 sequence (DNA): TGTGCCAGCAGCACAGGGACTGCGGATACGCAGTATTTT. This gives the protein CASSTGTADTQYF. Using reference TRBV9 and TRBJ2-3 for the parts outside the CDR3, the full variable domain is DSGVTQTPKHLITATGQRVTLRCSPRSGDLSVYWYQQSLDQGLQFLIQYYNGEERAKGNILERFSAQQFPDLHSELNLSSLELGDSALYFCASSTGTADTQYFGPGTRLTVL.

The V call is TRBV6-1, the J call TRBJ2-2; the D gene is possibly TRBD1 (6 bases). Germline CDR1 reads MNHNS; CDR2 reads SASEGT. V was trimmed by 2 bases and J by 5 bases, leaving 21 bases between them. The CDR3 is 18 amino acids. CDR3 bases: TGTGCCAGCAGTGAACAACCCCTGAGGTCAGGGGTGACCGGGGAGCTGTTTTTT. This gives the protein CASSEQPLRSGVTGELFF.

The chain is built from TRBV2 and TRBJ1-2; D ambiguous. Germline-derived CDR1 and CDR2 are SNHLY and FYNNEI. This CDR3 has 15 residues. Trimming took 4 bases from V and 5 from J, leaving 17 bases between them. This CDR3 reads CASSGTFALHYGYTF. The CDR3 nucleotides are TGTGCCAGCAGTGGGACGTTCGCCCTCCATTATGGCTACACCTTC.

This clonotype was seen at least ten times. This chain connects TRBV27 to TRBJ2-1, with D perhaps assigned TRBD1 or TRBD2 (5 bases each). The germline V and J ends were trimmed by 2 bases and 1 base, with 12 bases remaining between them. Germline V gives CDR1 MNHEY, CDR2 SMNVEV (reference sequence). CDR3 length: 16 residues. This CDR3 is CASSLVPGPSYNEQFF. CDR3 DNA sequence: TGTGCCAGCAGTTTAGTGCCGGGACCATCCTACAATGAGCAGTTCTTC.

Many counts were recorded for this clonotype. This sequence joins TRBV2 and TRBJ2-5; the D is unclear. V shed 1 base and J shed 2 bases, with 14 bases lying between them. CDR1 is SNHLY and CDR2 is FYNNEI in the germline V gene. CDR3 length equals 16 residues. The CDR3 DNA follows: TGTGCCAGCAGTGAAGTATTGGTAGTCGGACAAGAGACCCAGTACTTC. Its translation is CASSEVLVVGQETQYF.

V is TRBV2 and J is TRBJ2-7; possible D gene TRBD1, 6 bases. The germline CDR1 and CDR2 sequences are SNHLY and FYNNEI. Trimming removed 6 bases at V and 7 bases at J, with 13 bases between. This CDR3 is 12 amino acids long. DNA for the CDR3: TGTGCCAGCAGCCGGGACATAGGGGAGCAGTACTTC. This sequence encodes CASSRDIGEQYF.

This clonotype was counted ten times or more. V and J are TRBV3-1 and TRBJ1-1; D not resolved. Trimming stripped 0 bases from V and 11 bases from J, with 16 bases between. CDR1 LGHDT and CDR2 YNNKEL come from the germline V gene (reference sequence). This CDR3 is built from 14 residues. CDR3 in amino acids: CASSQDSQAYWAFF. For the CDR3, the DNA is TGTGCCAGCAGCCAAGATTCCCAAGCTTATTGGGCTTTCTTT.

Only a few counts were recorded for this clonotype. This CDR3 is CAIRTGGDQPQHF. CDR3 DNA: TGTGCCATCAGAACAGGGGGGGATCAGCCCCAGCATTTT. The genes are TRBV10-3 and TRBJ1-5; 8 bases are a match to TRBD1. Germline V gene sequence: CDR1 ENHRY, CDR2 SYGVKD. V shed 6 bases and J 5 bases; nucleotides not matched to a gene: 3. This CDR3 has 13 amino acids.

This rearrangement joins TRBV6-1 to TRBJ1-5, with 9 bases identical to TRBD1. The CDR3 extends over 11 amino acids. Germline lookup yields CDR1 MNHNS and CDR2 SASEGT. The V segment lost 3 bases and the J segment 16 bases; nucleotides outside the gene matches: 4. CDR3 sequence (DNA): TGTGCCAGCAGTGACGGGACAGGGTTACATTTT. The encoded protein is CASSDGTGLHF.

This clonotype occurred a few times. The chain employs TRBV6-1 and TRBJ2-5; 14 nucleotides agree with TRBD2. Trimming took 6 bases from V and 4 from J; bases not matched to a gene: 13. Germline loops: CDR1 MNHNS, CDR2 SASEGT. The CDR3 sequence is 18 residues long. The CDR3 here is CASRPPGLAGVRGETQYF. CDR3 in DNA: TGTGCCAGCAGGCCCCCGGGACTAGCGGGGGTGCGGGGAGAGACCCAGTACTTC.

The chain links TRBV19 to TRBJ2-2; 10 nucleotides line up with TRBD1. From germline, CDR1 is LNHDA and CDR2 SQIVND (reference sequence). Trimming took 7 bases from V and 4 from J; bases not matched to a gene: 6. This CDR3 has 15 residues. As DNA, the CDR3 is TGTGCCAGTAACCGGGACAGGGGCGTCACCGGGGAGCTGTTTTTT. This translates into CASNRDRGVTGELFF.

This clonotype occurred a few times. This CDR3 is CASSPGVANEKLFF. The CDR3 DNA is TGTGCCAGCAGCCCAGGGGTGGCTAATGAAAAACTGTTTTTT. This chain links TRBV5-6 with TRBJ1-4; a weak D match, TRBD1 (6 bases). The CDR3 spans 14 residues. The germline V gene has CDR1 SGHDT and CDR2 YYEEEE. The V and J ends lost 4 bases and 3 bases respectively, with 10 bases between them.

The rearrangement uses TRBV7-6 and TRBJ1-5, with D perhaps TRBD1 (5 bases). The germline V and J ends were trimmed by 1 base and 1 base, with 14 bases remaining between them. This CDR3 has 17 amino acids. Germline CDR1 SGHVS, CDR2 FNYEAQ. The CDR3 sequence is CASSLVPRGASNQPQHF. The CDR3 DNA reads TGTGCCAGCAGCTTAGTCCCTAGGGGCGCGAGCAATCAGCCCCAGCATTTT.

This clonotype occurred a few times. V usage is TRBV4-1 and J usage is TRBJ1-5, with D uncertain. Trimming removed 3 bases from V and 0 bases from J, with 9 bases in between. Germline CDR1 is MGHRA and CDR2 is YSYEKL. The CDR3 covers 15 residues. This CDR3 reads CASSQVQISNQPQHF. DNA of the CDR3: TGCGCCAGCAGCCAGGTACAGATTAGCAATCAGCCCCAGCATTTT.

This rearrangement joins TRBV30 to TRBJ1-2; weak D call: TRBD1 (5 bases). The CDR3 consists of 11 residues. The V gene lost 7 bases and the J gene lost 7 bases, with 13 bases spanning the gap. The germline V gene encodes CDR1 GTSNPN and CDR2 SVGIG (reference sequence). CDR3 nucleotides: TGTGCCTTTGCACCAGGGCCTGGCTACACCTTC. Protein: CAFAPGPGYTF.